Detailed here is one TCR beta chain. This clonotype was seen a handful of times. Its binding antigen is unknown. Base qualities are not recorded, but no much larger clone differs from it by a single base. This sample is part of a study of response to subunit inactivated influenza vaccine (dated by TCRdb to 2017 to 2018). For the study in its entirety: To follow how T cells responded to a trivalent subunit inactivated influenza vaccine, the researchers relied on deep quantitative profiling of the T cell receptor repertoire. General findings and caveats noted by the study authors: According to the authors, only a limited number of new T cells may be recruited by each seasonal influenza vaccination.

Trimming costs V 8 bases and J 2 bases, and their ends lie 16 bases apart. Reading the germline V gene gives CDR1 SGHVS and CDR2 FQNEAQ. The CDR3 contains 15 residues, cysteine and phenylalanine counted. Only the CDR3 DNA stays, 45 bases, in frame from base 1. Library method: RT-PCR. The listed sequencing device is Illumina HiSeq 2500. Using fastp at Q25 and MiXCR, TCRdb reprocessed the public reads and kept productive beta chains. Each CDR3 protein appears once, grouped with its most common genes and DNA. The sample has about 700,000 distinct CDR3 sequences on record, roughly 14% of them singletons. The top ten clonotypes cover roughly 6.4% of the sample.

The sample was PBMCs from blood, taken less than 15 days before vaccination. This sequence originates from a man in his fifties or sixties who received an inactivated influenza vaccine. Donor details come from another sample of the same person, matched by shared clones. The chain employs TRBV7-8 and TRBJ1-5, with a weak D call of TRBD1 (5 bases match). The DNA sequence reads TGTGCCAGCGGGGAAGCAGGGAAGGGCAATCAGCCCCAGCATTTT. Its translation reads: CASGEAGKGNQPQHF.